Reported below is one TCR beta chain. Per the original methods: Amplification with reference gene primers provided the estimates of nucleated cell counts. Repertoires were generated with immunoSEQ multiplex PCR, while TCRdb's copy carries only in-frame clones and drops some. V and J calls and clone size follow that table, whereas D and trimming were derived from the DNA. This sample yields about 240,000 clones, of which approximately 85% are seen a single time; under 0.95% belongs to the top ten. CDR1 and CDR2 (germline): LNHDA, SQIVND (reference sequence). V gave up 4 bases and J gave up 11 bases, with 17 bases separating them. The CDR3 covers 13 residues. This entry comes from a study of blood T cell repertoires in COVID-19. Study in general: The United States, Italy and Spain provided the acute and convalescent COVID-19 samples.

Sequenced input: peripheral blood. This chain connects TRBV19 to TRBJ1-2; TRBD1 is a possible D gene (6 bases). The receptor was derived from a woman aged 25 to 39 with acute or convalescent COVID-19. CDR3 region: CASSTPVGAGYTF. DNA for the CDR3: TGTGCCAGTAGTACTCCTGTGGGGGCCGGGTACACCTTC.